This T cell receptor beta chain emerged from a study of cytomegalovirus exposure and HLA in healthy donors. Regarding the study as a whole: Several of the most significant clusters appeared, in a later analysis, to be linked to common viral pathogens.

This clone occurred a few times. Antigen specificity is unknown. In the PCR, 60 Vbeta and 13 Jbeta primers were used. Here immunoSEQ multiplex PCR was the method, and the copy in TCRdb shows in-frame clones only, minus some. The table records 140,000 or so clones, approximately 81% of them present only once. Sequencing input: PBMCs. This TCR came from a woman between 35 and 50 years old in good health and CMV-seropositive.

The DNA for the CDR3 is TGTGCCAGCAGTCGGTACAGGGTTGATGAAAAACTGTTTTTT. Translating it yields CASSRYRVDEKLFF. The gene calls are TRBV6-1 and TRBJ1-4; D perhaps matches TRBD1 (6 bases). CDR3 size: 14 residues. Deletions cut 5 bases from V and 6 bases from J, with 13 bases between. From germline, CDR1 is MNHNS and CDR2 SASEGT.